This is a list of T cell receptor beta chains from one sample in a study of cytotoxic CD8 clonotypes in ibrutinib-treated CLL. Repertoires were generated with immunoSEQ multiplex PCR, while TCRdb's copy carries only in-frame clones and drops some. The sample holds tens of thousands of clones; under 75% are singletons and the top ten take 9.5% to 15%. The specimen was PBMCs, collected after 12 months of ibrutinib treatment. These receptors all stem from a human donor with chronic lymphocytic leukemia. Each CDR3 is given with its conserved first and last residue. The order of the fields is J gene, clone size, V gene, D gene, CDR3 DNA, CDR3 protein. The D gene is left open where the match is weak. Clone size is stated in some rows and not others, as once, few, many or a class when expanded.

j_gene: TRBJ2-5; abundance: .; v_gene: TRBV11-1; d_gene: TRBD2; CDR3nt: TGTGCCAGCAGCCTGGGACTAGGTCAAGAGACCCAGTACTTC; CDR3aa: CASSLGLGQETQYF
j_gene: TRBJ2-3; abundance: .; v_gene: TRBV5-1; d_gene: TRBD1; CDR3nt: TGCGCCAGCAGTAGGGTACAGGGGAGCACAGATACGCAGTATTTT; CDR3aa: CASSRVQGSTDTQYF
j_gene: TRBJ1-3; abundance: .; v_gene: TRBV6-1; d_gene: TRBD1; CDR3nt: TGTGCCAGCAGTGCTGCAGGGGGTGTCTCTGGAAACACCATATATTTT; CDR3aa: CASSAAGGVSGNTIYF
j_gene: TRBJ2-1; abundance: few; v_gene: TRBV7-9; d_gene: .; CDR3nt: TGTGCCAGCAGCTTAGCCGGGACTGAGCAGTTCTTC; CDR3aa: CASSLAGTEQFF
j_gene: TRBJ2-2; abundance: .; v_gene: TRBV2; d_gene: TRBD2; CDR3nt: TGTGCCAGCAGCGTTTGGACTAGCTTAACCGGGGAGCTGTTTTTT; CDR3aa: CASSVWTSLTGELFF
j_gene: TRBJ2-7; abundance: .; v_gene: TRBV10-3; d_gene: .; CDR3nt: TGTGCCATCAGCGAGGGCTACTACGAGCAGTACTTC; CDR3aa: CAISEGYYEQYF
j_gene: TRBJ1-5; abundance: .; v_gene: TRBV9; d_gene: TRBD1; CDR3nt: TGTGCCAGCAGCACAACAGGGGGCGCAGGTCAGCCCCAGCATTTT; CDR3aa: CASSTTGGAGQPQHF
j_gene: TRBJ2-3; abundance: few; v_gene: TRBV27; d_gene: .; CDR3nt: TGTGCCAGCAGTCAAGGACGGAGCACAGATACGCAGTATTTT; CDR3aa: CASSQGRSTDTQYF
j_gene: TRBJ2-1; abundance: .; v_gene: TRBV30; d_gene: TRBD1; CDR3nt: TGTGCCTGGAGAGGATACGGGACAGGGCCCAACAATGAGCAGTTCTTC; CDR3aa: CAWRGYGTGPNNEQFF
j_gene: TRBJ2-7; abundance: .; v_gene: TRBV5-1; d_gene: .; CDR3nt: TGCGCCAGCAGCTACCAAAGGGGGAGGGCCGACGAGCAGTACTTC; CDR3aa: CASSYQRGRADEQYF
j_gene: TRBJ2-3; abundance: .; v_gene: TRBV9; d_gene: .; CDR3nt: TGTGCCAGCAGCTCAGGCCGGACACCAAGCACAGATACGCAGTATTTT; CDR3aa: CASSSGRTPSTDTQYF
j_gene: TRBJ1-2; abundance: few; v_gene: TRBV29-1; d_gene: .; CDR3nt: TGCAGCGGCCGGGACGGTAACTATGGCTACACCTTC; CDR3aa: CSGRDGNYGYTF
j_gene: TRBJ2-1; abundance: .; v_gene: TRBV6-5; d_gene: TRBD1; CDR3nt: TGTGCCAGCAGACCCGGGACAGGCATCTACAATGAGCAGTTCTTC; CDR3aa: CASRPGTGIYNEQFF
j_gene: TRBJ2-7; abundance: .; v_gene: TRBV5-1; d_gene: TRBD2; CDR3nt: TGCGCCAGCAGCTACCCTTCTCCGGGACTAGCGGGGTATGGGTCCTACGAGCAGTACTTC; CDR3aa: CASSYPSPGLAGYGSYEQYF
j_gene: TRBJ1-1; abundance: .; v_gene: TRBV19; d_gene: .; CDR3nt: TGTGCCAGTAGTGTCAGGGTCGAGTTGGGCACTGAAGCTTTCTTT; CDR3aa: CASSVRVELGTEAFF
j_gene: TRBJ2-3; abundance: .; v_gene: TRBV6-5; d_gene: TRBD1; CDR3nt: TGTGCCAGCAGGGCCGGACAGGGAGATACGCAGTATTTT; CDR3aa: CASRAGQGDTQYF
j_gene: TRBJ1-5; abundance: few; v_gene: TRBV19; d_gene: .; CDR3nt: TGTGCCACCACTCTAGGGGGGGTTGTTTCTCAGCCCCAGCATTTT; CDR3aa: CATTLGGVVSQPQHF
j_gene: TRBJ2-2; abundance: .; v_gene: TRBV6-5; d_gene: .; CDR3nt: TGTGCCAGCAGTTACGAACCTTTGGTACCCGGGGAGCTGTTTTTT; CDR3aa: CASSYEPLVPGELFF
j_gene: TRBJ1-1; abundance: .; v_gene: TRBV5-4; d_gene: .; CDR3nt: TGTGCCAGCAGCCCAGGACGGAGGAACACTGAAGCTTTCTTT; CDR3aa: CASSPGRRNTEAFF
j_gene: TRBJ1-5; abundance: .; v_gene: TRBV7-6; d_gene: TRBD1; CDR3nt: TGTGCCAGCAGCGCACAGGGGGTAAGCAATCAGCCCCAGCATTTT; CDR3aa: CASSAQGVSNQPQHF
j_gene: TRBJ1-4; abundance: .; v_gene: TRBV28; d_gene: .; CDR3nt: TGTGCCAGCAGTTTAATAGGGTCTCGCGGTGAAAAACTGTTTTTT; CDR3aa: CASSLIGSRGEKLFF
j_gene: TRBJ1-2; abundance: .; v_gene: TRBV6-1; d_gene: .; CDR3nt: TGTGCCAGCAGTCCGACAAGGGAAGGCTACACCTTC; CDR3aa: CASSPTREGYTF
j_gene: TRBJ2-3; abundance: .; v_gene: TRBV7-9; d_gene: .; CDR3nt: TGTGCCAGCAGCTGGGGGGTTGGCACAGATACGCAGTATTTT; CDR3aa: CASSWGVGTDTQYF
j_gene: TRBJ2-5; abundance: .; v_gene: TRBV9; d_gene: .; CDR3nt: TGTGCCAGCAGCGTAAATAACATGCAGGGAGAGACCCAGTACTTC; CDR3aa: CASSVNNMQGETQYF
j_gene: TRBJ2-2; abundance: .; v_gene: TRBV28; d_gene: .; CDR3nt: TGTGCCAGCAGTTTTATACACACGAACACCGGGGAGCTGTTTTTT; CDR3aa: CASSFIHTNTGELFF
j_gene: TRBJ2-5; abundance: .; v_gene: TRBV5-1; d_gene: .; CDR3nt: TGCGCCAGCAGCTTGGCGGGGGAGACCCAGTACTTC; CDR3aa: CASSLAGETQYF
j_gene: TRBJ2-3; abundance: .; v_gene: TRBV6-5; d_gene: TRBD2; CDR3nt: TGTGCCAGCAGTCTAGCGGGTCCTGGCACAGATACGCAGTATTTT; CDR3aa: CASSLAGPGTDTQYF
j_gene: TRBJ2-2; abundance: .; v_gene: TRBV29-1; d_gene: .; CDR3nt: TGCAGCGTTGATCAGGGGTTCACCGGGGAGCTGTTTTTT; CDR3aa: CSVDQGFTGELFF
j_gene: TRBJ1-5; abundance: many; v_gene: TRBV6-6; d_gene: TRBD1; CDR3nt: TGTGCCAGCAGTTACCCAGGGACAGGGAATGGTCAGCCCCAGCATTTT; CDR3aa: CASSYPGTGNGQPQHF
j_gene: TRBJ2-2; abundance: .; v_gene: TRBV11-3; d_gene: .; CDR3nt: TGTGCCAGCAGCAACCAACGCGGCCCCACCGGGGAGCTGTTTTTT; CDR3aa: CASSNQRGPTGELFF
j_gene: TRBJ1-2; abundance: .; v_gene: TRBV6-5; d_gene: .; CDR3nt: TGTGCCAGCCGTAACTATGGCTACACCTTC; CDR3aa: CASRNYGYTF
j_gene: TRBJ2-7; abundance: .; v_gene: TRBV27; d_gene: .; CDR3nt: TGTGCCAGCAGTTTGGCGGGAAGCTCCTACGAGCAGTACTTC; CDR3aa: CASSLAGSSYEQYF
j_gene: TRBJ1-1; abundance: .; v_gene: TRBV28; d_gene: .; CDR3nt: TGTGCCAGCAGTTTAGCAGGCAACCTAGAGTCTGAAGCTTTCTTT; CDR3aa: CASSLAGNLESEAFF
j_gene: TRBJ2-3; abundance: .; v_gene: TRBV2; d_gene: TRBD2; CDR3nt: TGTGCCAGCAGTGGGACTAGCGGAAGCACAGATACGCAGTATTTT; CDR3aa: CASSGTSGSTDTQYF
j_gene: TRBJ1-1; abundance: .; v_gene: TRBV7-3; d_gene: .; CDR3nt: TGTGCCAGCAGCTTAAGGCGTAGGAACACTGAAGCTTTCTTT; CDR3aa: CASSLRRRNTEAFF
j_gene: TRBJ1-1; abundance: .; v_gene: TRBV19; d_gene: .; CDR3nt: TGTGCCAGTAGTACAGGTTTATCGGACACTGAAGCTTTCTTT; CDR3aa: CASSTGLSDTEAFF
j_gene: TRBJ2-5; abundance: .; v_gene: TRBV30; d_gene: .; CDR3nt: TGTGCCTGGAATCAATCGCCTTGGGAGACCCAGTACTTC; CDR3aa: CAWNQSPWETQYF
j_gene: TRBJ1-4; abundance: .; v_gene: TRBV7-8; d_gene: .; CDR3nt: TGTGCCAGCAGCTTAATTGGCGTCAATGAAAAACTGTTTTTT; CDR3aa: CASSLIGVNEKLFF